Listed below are T cell receptor beta chains from one sample, sequenced in a study of cytomegalovirus exposure and HLA in healthy donors. The data were produced by immunoSEQ multiplex PCR, yet TCRdb's version contains in-frame clones alone and is incomplete. The sample contains approximately 110,000 clones, 76% of which appear only once. The sample taken for sequencing was PBMCs. All receptors come from a man in his forties or fifties in good health and CMV-seropositive. Both conserved end residues are part of each CDR3. A D gene is named only where the DNA matches it firmly. Part of the rows lack a size; the others show once, few, many or a class for expanded clones.

clone_size j_call v_call d_call cdr3_nt cdr3_aa
few TRBJ1-5 TRBV6-4 - TGTGCCAGCAGTGCGCAGGGTATGGTTAATCAGCCCCAGCATTTT CASSAQGMVNQPQHF
- TRBJ1-2 TRBV9 - TGTGCCAGCAGCGTAGTGGGGCAAGTTGTCGATGGCTACACCTTC CASSVVGQVVDGYTF
- TRBJ2-5 TRBV19 - TGTGCCAGTAGTATGGACACGAACCTACTGGAGACCCAGTACTTC CASSMDTNLLETQYF
- TRBJ2-3 TRBV7-2 TRBD2 TGTGCCAGCAGCTACTTAGGCAGGGGCCTAGCGGGAGGAGGGGATACGCAGTATTTT CASSYLGRGLAGGGDTQYF
- TRBJ1-1 TRBV25-1 - TGTGCCAGTACGGGGTTAGAGCGGGGGGCAAACACTGAAGCTTTCTTT CASTGLERGANTEAFF
- TRBJ2-7 TRBV19 - TGTGCCAGTGCGAGGCAGGGATACATCCACGAGCAGTACTTC CASARQGYIHEQYF
- TRBJ1-2 TRBV7-2 - TGTGCCAGCAGCTTAGGGGGAGGCTATGGCTACACCTTC CASSLGGGYGYTF
- TRBJ1-3 TRBV18 TRBD1 TGTGCCAGCTCTACAGGGGTTGGAAACACCATATATTTT CASSTGVGNTIYF
- TRBJ1-2 TRBV7-6 - TGTGCCAGCAGCTTACAGGTCGGGGGTGGCTACACCTTC CASSLQVGGGYTF
- TRBJ2-7 TRBV30 - TGTGCCTGGGGCCGGGGGAGTGCCTCCTACGAGCAGTACTTC CAWGRGSASYEQYF
- TRBJ1-3 TRBV9 - TGTGCCAGCAGCGTGAGGGATACTGGAAACACCATATATTTT CASSVRDTGNTIYF
few TRBJ1-1 TRBV11-3 TRBD1 TGTGCCAGCAAGGACAGGGGTAACACTGAAGCTTTCTTT CASKDRGNTEAFF
- TRBJ2-7 TRBV11-2 - TGTGCCAGCGGCCGACAGCTAACCTACGAGCAGTACTTC CASGRQLTYEQYF
- TRBJ2-7 TRBV30 TRBD1 TGTGCCGGGGACAGGGGGGGGTCCTACGAGCAGTACTTC CAGDRGGSYEQYF
- TRBJ2-5 TRBV7-3 TRBD2 TGTGCCAGCAGCTCGACTAGCGGGAGGGGGGAGACCCAGTACTTC CASSSTSGRGETQYF
- TRBJ1-6 TRBV4-2 - TGTGCCAGCAGCCAGGATGCGAGAGCGGATTCACCCCTCCACTTT CASSQDARADSPLHF
- TRBJ2-7 TRBV7-2 - TGTGCCAGCAGCGCGCCAGGGGCCCATCTTTACGAGCAGTACTTC CASSAPGAHLYEQYF
few TRBJ2-7 TRBV7-8 TRBD1 TGTGCCAGCAGCATCAACAGGGGGCAGTCCTACGAGCAGTACTTC CASSINRGQSYEQYF
- TRBJ2-7 TRBV5-1 TRBD1 TGCGCCAGCAGCTTTGACAGGGTCGGATACGAGCAGTACTTC CASSFDRVGYEQYF
- TRBJ1-2 TRBV5-1 TRBD1 TGCGCCAGCAGCTTAGGACAGGCGGTTGGCTACACCTTC CASSLGQAVGYTF
few TRBJ1-3 TRBV18 TRBD1 TGTGCCAGCTCACCGGGACAGGGAGCTTCATCTGGAAACACCATATATTTT CASSPGQGASSGNTIYF
- TRBJ1-1 TRBV14 - TGTGCCAGCAGCCAAGATTTAGGTTATGGGGGCGCTTTCTTT CASSQDLGYGGAFF
- TRBJ2-3 TRBV7-2 TRBD2 TGTGCCAGCAGCTTAACTAGCGGGGGGGCCGGAGATACGCAGTATTTT CASSLTSGGAGDTQYF
- TRBJ2-7 TRBV6-5 - TGTGCCAGCAGCAAGGGGCGATACTACGAGCAGTACTTC CASSKGRYYEQYF
- TRBJ2-1 TRBV9 - TGTGCCAGCAGCGGGGCTACAGGGTACAATGAGCAGTTCTTC CASSGATGYNEQFF
few TRBJ1-1 TRBV10-3 - TGTGCCATCAGCGGGACTGCGCCTGGGCCTGAAGCTTTCTTT CAISGTAPGPEAFF
- TRBJ2-2 TRBV5-4 TRBD2 TGTGCCAGCAGCTTGGCGAGCGGGAGATGGACCGGGGAGCTGTTTTTT CASSLASGRWTGELFF
- TRBJ2-1 TRBV7-3 - TGTGCCAGCAGCTTAGCCCGGACATTCTACAATGAGCAGTTCTTC CASSLARTFYNEQFF
- TRBJ2-3 TRBV10-2 - TGCGCCAGCAGCTCCCAGTTTACGCAGTATTTT CASSSQFTQYF
- TRBJ2-7 TRBV6-6 - TGTGCCAGCCGCCGGAGGGCGAGCTCCTACGAGCAGTACTTC CASRRRASSYEQYF
- TRBJ1-4 TRBV28 - TGTGCCAGCAGTTCGACTTACACTGAAAAACTGTTTTTT CASSSTYTEKLFF
- TRBJ2-1 TRBV4-1 - TGCACCAGCAGCCAAGAACAGAACAATGAGCAGTTCTTC CTSSQEQNNEQFF
- TRBJ1-1 TRBV19 - TGTGCCAGTAATAACAGGGTTGGGAACACTGAAGCTTTCTTT CASNNRVGNTEAFF
- TRBJ2-2 TRBV11-2 - TGTGCCAGCAGCCCCCTTCGTGAGACCGGGGAGCTGTTTTTT CASSPLRETGELFF
- TRBJ2-1 TRBV28 - TGTGCCACCTCTCAGTACAATGAGCAGTTCTTC CATSQYNEQFF
- TRBJ1-2 TRBV6-1 TRBD1 TGTGCCAGCAGGACAGGGGTAGACTATGGCTACACCTTC CASRTGVDYGYTF
- TRBJ2-7 TRBV27 TRBD1 TGTGCCAGCGCTCCGGGACAGGGCCCCTACGAGCAGTACTTC CASAPGQGPYEQYF
- TRBJ2-6 TRBV7-3 - TGTGCCAGCACCCCAGAAGTTGGGGCCAACGGCCTGACTTTC CASTPEVGANGLTF
- TRBJ2-7 TRBV7-9 - TGTGCCAGCAGCTTAATAGGGGTCGAGCAGTACTTC CASSLIGVEQYF
- TRBJ1-1 TRBV7-3 TRBD1 TGTGCCAGCAGTCGACAGGGTCGGGACACTGAAGCTTTCTTT CASSRQGRDTEAFF
- TRBJ1-4 TRBV6-1 - TGTGCCAGCAGTGAAGGGCATCGGGGGGACGCAAGGGGCGAAAAACTGTTTTTT CASSEGHRGDARGEKLFF
few TRBJ1-1 TRBV10-3 TRBD1 TGTGCCATCAGTGAGATGGGGGACAGTTATGTGACGAACACTGAAGCTTTCTTT CAISEMGDSYVTNTEAFF
- TRBJ2-7 TRBV4-2 - TGTGCCAGCGGCCAAGATGGGTGGCGGGCGGGGGAGCAGTACTTC CASGQDGWRAGEQYF
- TRBJ1-5 TRBV6-6 TRBD1 TGTGCCAGCAGTGTTACAGGGGGCAATCAGCCCCAGCATTTT CASSVTGGNQPQHF
- TRBJ1-4 TRBV7-9 TRBD1 TGTGCCAGCAGCCTGGGACAGGTCAATGAAAAACTGTTTTTT CASSLGQVNEKLFF
- TRBJ2-1 TRBV4-1 TRBD2 TGCGCCAGCAGCCAAGTACTAGCGGGGGGGCCAGCCTACAATGAGCAGTTCTTC CASSQVLAGGPAYNEQFF
- TRBJ2-7 TRBV10-3 TRBD2 TGTGCCATCAGTGACCCGACTAGCGGGATAACCTACGAGCAGTACTTC CAISDPTSGITYEQYF
once TRBJ2-7 TRBV5-8 TRBD1 TGTGCCAGCAGCTTGGGTACAGGGGCCTACGAGCAGTACTTC CASSLGTGAYEQYF
few TRBJ2-2 TRBV6-1 TRBD1 TGTGCCAGCAGTGAAGCAGGGAACAGGGGAACCGGGGAGCTGTTTTTT CASSEAGNRGTGELFF
once TRBJ2-7 TRBV11-2 TRBD1 TGTGCCAGCAGCAGTTGGACAGGCGACGAGCAGTACTTC CASSSWTGDEQYF
- TRBJ2-7 TRBV6-4 TRBD2 TGTGCCAGCAGGATAGCGGGAGGGCGGTTTTTGTACGAGCAGTACTTC CASRIAGGRFLYEQYF
- TRBJ1-2 TRBV27 TRBD1 TGTGCCAGCAGCGGGACAGGGTCAGCCGACGGCTACACCTTC CASSGTGSADGYTF
- TRBJ2-5 TRBV30 TRBD1 TGTGCCTGGACCGAGCCGGGACAGCAAGAGACCCAGTACTTC CAWTEPGQQETQYF
few TRBJ2-2 TRBV9 TRBD2 TGTGCCAGCAGCGTATTTGCTAGCGGGGCGAACACCGGGGAGCTGTTTTTT CASSVFASGANTGELFF
- TRBJ1-6 TRBV5-7 - TGTGCCAGCAGCTTGCCCGTAACGGGGAGCTCCTATAATTCACCCCTCCACTTT CASSLPVTGSSYNSPLHF
- TRBJ1-4 TRBV7-2 TRBD1 TGTGCCAGCAGCTGGGACAGGGAAAAACTGTTTTTT CASSWDREKLFF
- TRBJ2-5 TRBV5-1 TRBD2 TGCGCCAGCAGCCCCTTCAGCGGGAGTAGTGAGCAGTACTTC CASSPFSGSSEQYF
- TRBJ2-6 TRBV7-9 TRBD1 TGTGCCAGCAGCTTAGTGGGACAGTCCCAGGCCGGGGCCAACGTCCTGACTTTC CASSLVGQSQAGANVLTF
- TRBJ1-1 TRBV5-1 TRBD1 TGCGCCAGCAGCTCGGACAGGATGAACACTGAAGCTTTCTTT CASSSDRMNTEAFF
- TRBJ2-1 TRBV9 - TGTGCCAGCAGCGTAGGAACGGTTGGGCATGAGCAGTTCTTC CASSVGTVGHEQFF